Included here is one T cell receptor (beta chain) sequence, with context. This entry belongs to a study of cytotoxic CD8 clonotypes in ibrutinib-treated CLL. Libraries of TCR beta were made from 1.5 to 2.5 micrograms of genomic DNA that came from cryopreserved PBMCs. CDR3 length equals 16 residues. The germline gives CDR1 SGHRS, CDR2 YFSETQ. Unmatched junction bases numbered 10, after V lost 4 bases and J lost 3 bases. Depth targeted 1 in 200,000 to 1 in 1 million T cells, averaging 10x coverage per clonotype. The data were produced by immunoSEQ multiplex PCR, yet TCRdb's version contains in-frame clones alone and is incomplete. The sample has more than 110,000 clones; 80% are singletons.

The specimen was PBMCs, collected after 36 months of ibrutinib treatment. This sequence originates from a human donor with chronic lymphocytic leukemia. The J gene is TRBJ1-2, the V gene TRBV5-1; 9 bases fit TRBD1. The CDR3 sequence is CASSPPPGQGYYGYTF. CDR3 nucleotides: TGCGCCAGCAGCCCACCACCGGGACAGGGATACTATGGCTACACCTTC.